This T cell receptor beta chain came from a study of shared clonotypes between healthy human individuals. The germline CDR1 and CDR2 sequences are SGHKS and YYEKEE (reference sequence). The germline V and J ends were trimmed by 0 bases and 5 bases, with 8 bases remaining between them. This CDR3 has 13 residues. Running of the assay took place at deep level. Generated by immunoSEQ multiplex PCR, the TCRdb table keeps only in-frame clones and is missing some. Of 2 million to 2.5 million clones listed, about 93% are singletons. Broader study findings: The diversity represented, both genetic and in exposure history, was limited by few donors. Across a handful of donors, naive CD4 shared 4.5% to 6%, naive CD8 around 3.8%, memory CD4 roughly 2.4%, memory CD8 about 0.38%.

Positive CCR7 selection of CD45RO-negative cells yielded the naive CD8 cells, and terminally differentiated effector memory CD45RA+ cells were excluded. Of note for this clone: The antigen remains undetermined.

This chain uses TRBV5-5 with TRBJ1-1; D gene unclear. The sample comprised naive CD8+ T cells from PBMCs. This clonotype was obtained from a man aged 18-30 years in good health. Some clones in this sample may be carry-over from other donors' samples. The CDR3 reads CASSLEELTEAFF. DNA for the CDR3: TGTGCCAGCAGCTTGGAGGAGTTAACTGAAGCTTTCTTT.